The rows below give T cell receptor beta chains drawn from one sample of a study of cytomegalovirus exposure and HLA in healthy donors. The assay was immunoSEQ multiplex PCR, and TCRdb's table has in-frame clones only and misses some. The sample data list around 210,000 clones. Sequenced: PBMCs. The source is a girl between 2 and 10 years old in good health and CMV-seropositive. Each CDR3 is given with its conserved first and last residue. The D gene is left open where the match is weak.

d_gene: .
j_gene: TRBJ2-7
v_gene: TRBV5-1
CDR3nt: TGCGCCAGCAGCTTATATAAGGGGTTGTCCTACGAGCAGTACTTC
CDR3aa: CASSLYKGLSYEQYF

d_gene: TRBD1
j_gene: TRBJ1-5
v_gene: TRBV6-5
CDR3nt: TGTGCCAGCAGTTACGACAGGGGAAGCAATCAGCCCCAGCATTTT
CDR3aa: CASSYDRGSNQPQHF

d_gene: TRBD1
j_gene: TRBJ1-2
v_gene: TRBV2
CDR3nt: TGTGCCAGCAGTGATAGGGGGCCGGGGGGCTACACCTTC
CDR3aa: CASSDRGPGGYTF

d_gene: TRBD2
j_gene: TRBJ2-1
v_gene: TRBV2
CDR3nt: TGTGCCAGCAGTGCGAGACTAGCCTTCAATGAGCAGTTCTTC
CDR3aa: CASSARLAFNEQFF

d_gene: .
j_gene: TRBJ2-1
v_gene: TRBV7-2
CDR3nt: TGTGCCAGCAGCTTAGCGACGGAGTGCAATGAGCAGTTCTTC
CDR3aa: CASSLATECNEQFF

d_gene: TRBD2
j_gene: TRBJ2-3
v_gene: TRBV5-8
CDR3nt: TGTGCCAGCAGCGATGGACTAGCGGGATACACAGATACGCAGTATTTT
CDR3aa: CASSDGLAGYTDTQYF

d_gene: TRBD1
j_gene: TRBJ2-7
v_gene: TRBV27
CDR3nt: TGTGCCAGCAGTTTATGGGACAGGGGGTACGAGCAGTACTTC
CDR3aa: CASSLWDRGYEQYF

d_gene: TRBD1
j_gene: TRBJ1-2
v_gene: TRBV27
CDR3nt: TGTGCCAGCAGTTGGAGGGGGCTATCTGATGGCTACACCTTC
CDR3aa: CASSWRGLSDGYTF

d_gene: .
j_gene: TRBJ2-7
v_gene: TRBV7-8
CDR3nt: TGTGCCAGCAGCTTTGAGAGGCCCCCGAGCGAGCAGTACTTC
CDR3aa: CASSFERPPSEQYF

d_gene: .
j_gene: TRBJ1-5
v_gene: TRBV28
CDR3nt: TGTGCCAGCAGTTTAGGCCAGCCCCAGCATTTT
CDR3aa: CASSLGQPQHF

d_gene: .
j_gene: TRBJ1-5
v_gene: TRBV10-2
CDR3nt: TGCGCCAGCAGTGGACAGAGCAATCAGCCCCAGCATTTT
CDR3aa: CASSGQSNQPQHF

d_gene: .
j_gene: TRBJ2-4
v_gene: TRBV27
CDR3nt: TGTGCCAGCAGTTTTCGGGGAGTGGGGAACATTCAGTACTTC
CDR3aa: CASSFRGVGNIQYF

d_gene: TRBD1
j_gene: TRBJ1-2
v_gene: TRBV7-6
CDR3nt: TGTGCCAGCAGCCCCGGGACAGACTATGGCTACACCTTC
CDR3aa: CASSPGTDYGYTF

d_gene: .
j_gene: TRBJ2-3
v_gene: TRBV11-3
CDR3nt: TGTGCCAGCAGCTTAAACCCAGGAGATACGCAGTATTTT
CDR3aa: CASSLNPGDTQYF

d_gene: .
j_gene: TRBJ2-2
v_gene: TRBV5-1
CDR3nt: TGCGCCAGCAGCCGCGTGGAGGAGGCGGGCACCGGGGAGCTGTTTTTT
CDR3aa: CASSRVEEAGTGELFF

d_gene: .
j_gene: TRBJ2-5
v_gene: TRBV7-9
CDR3nt: TGTGCCAGCAGCGACACTAGGCCCGAGACCCAGTACTTC
CDR3aa: CASSDTRPETQYF

d_gene: .
j_gene: TRBJ1-1
v_gene: TRBV5-6
CDR3nt: TGTGCCAGCAGCTTGAGGCTAGGGGCAAACACTGAAGCTTTCTTT
CDR3aa: CASSLRLGANTEAFF

d_gene: .
j_gene: TRBJ2-5
v_gene: TRBV7-9
CDR3nt: TGTGCCAGCAGCTTAGCGGCGAGGGACCCGGAGGGGGAGACCCAGTACTTC
CDR3aa: CASSLAARDPEGETQYF

d_gene: .
j_gene: TRBJ2-7
v_gene: TRBV28
CDR3nt: TGTGCCAGCAGCTCCGGGATCCGCGGCGAGCAGTACTTC
CDR3aa: CASSSGIRGEQYF

d_gene: .
j_gene: TRBJ1-2
v_gene: TRBV9
CDR3nt: TGTGCCAGCAGCGTAGGGGGGACATCCAACTATGGCTACACCTTC
CDR3aa: CASSVGGTSNYGYTF

d_gene: TRBD2
j_gene: TRBJ2-7
v_gene: TRBV19
CDR3nt: TGTGCCAGTAGTACGAGGGCCGGGGGGGATTCCTACGAGCAGTACTTC
CDR3aa: CASSTRAGGDSYEQYF

d_gene: .
j_gene: TRBJ1-5
v_gene: TRBV4-1
CDR3nt: TGCGCCAGCAGCCAACGAGGAGGTCAGCCCCAGCATTTT
CDR3aa: CASSQRGGQPQHF

d_gene: .
j_gene: TRBJ1-1
v_gene: TRBV14
CDR3nt: TGTGCCAGCAGCCAAGAGCAGGGCGCGAACACTGAAGCTTTCTTT
CDR3aa: CASSQEQGANTEAFF

d_gene: .
j_gene: TRBJ2-3
v_gene: TRBV7-2
CDR3nt: TGTGCCAGCAGCTTAGCGCATGGGGGCTCAGATACGCAGTATTTT
CDR3aa: CASSLAHGGSDTQYF

d_gene: TRBD2
j_gene: TRBJ2-7
v_gene: TRBV7-8
CDR3nt: TGTGCCAGCAGCTTAGCTAGCGGGAGAGTATGGTCCTACGAGCAGTACTTC
CDR3aa: CASSLASGRVWSYEQYF

d_gene: .
j_gene: TRBJ2-5
v_gene: TRBV28
CDR3nt: TGTGCCGCGGGGGATACAGGGTTCGAGACCCAGTACTTC
CDR3aa: CAAGDTGFETQYF

d_gene: .
j_gene: TRBJ2-1
v_gene: TRBV5-1
CDR3nt: TGCGCCAGCAGCTTGTTCTTGGGCAGGGGTGGCCCTAATGAGCAGTTCTTC
CDR3aa: CASSLFLGRGGPNEQFF

d_gene: .
j_gene: TRBJ2-7
v_gene: TRBV5-1
CDR3nt: TGCGCCAGCAGCTTGGGGAACCCCCCCTCGACGTCAGGAACTAGCGAGCAGTACTTC
CDR3aa: CASSLGNPPSTSGTSEQYF

d_gene: .
j_gene: TRBJ1-1
v_gene: TRBV4-1
CDR3nt: TGCGCCAGCAGCCAAGATCGGAGGCCCACTGAAGCTTTCTTT
CDR3aa: CASSQDRRPTEAFF

d_gene: .
j_gene: TRBJ2-2
v_gene: TRBV19
CDR3nt: TGTGCCAGCCAACCGGGACGGGGGGCCACCGGGGAGCTGTTTTTT
CDR3aa: CASQPGRGATGELFF

d_gene: .
j_gene: TRBJ1-4
v_gene: TRBV28
CDR3nt: TGTGCCAGCAGAGGAACGAGCGATCGTCTGTTTTTT
CDR3aa: CASRGTSDRLFF

d_gene: TRBD2
j_gene: TRBJ2-1
v_gene: TRBV6-5
CDR3nt: TGTGCCAGCAATCCCGGGACTAGCGCCTACAATGAGCAGTTCTTC
CDR3aa: CASNPGTSAYNEQFF

d_gene: TRBD2
j_gene: TRBJ2-1
v_gene: TRBV7-6
CDR3nt: TGTGCCAGCAGCTTAGCGCCGGCGGGAGGATCGACCTACAATGAGCAGTTCTTC
CDR3aa: CASSLAPAGGSTYNEQFF

d_gene: .
j_gene: TRBJ2-3
v_gene: TRBV10-3
CDR3nt: TGTGCCATCAGTCAGGGGGGAAGCACAGATACGCAGTATTTT
CDR3aa: CAISQGGSTDTQYF

d_gene: TRBD1
j_gene: TRBJ2-7
v_gene: TRBV10-3
CDR3nt: TGTGCCATCAGTGAGAGAGGACAGGGCTACGAGCAGTACTTC
CDR3aa: CAISERGQGYEQYF

d_gene: TRBD2
j_gene: TRBJ2-1
v_gene: TRBV6-6
CDR3nt: TGTGCCAGCAGTTACAATCGCGGGAGAACCTACAATGAGCAGTTCTTC
CDR3aa: CASSYNRGRTYNEQFF

d_gene: TRBD1
j_gene: TRBJ2-5
v_gene: TRBV29-1
CDR3nt: TGCAGCGTTTCCCAGGGGGTGGCGGAGACCCAGTACTTC
CDR3aa: CSVSQGVAETQYF

d_gene: .
j_gene: TRBJ2-2
v_gene: TRBV5-1
CDR3nt: TGCGCCAGCAGCTCGCCGGAGGGAGGAAACACCGGGGAGCTGTTTTTT
CDR3aa: CASSSPEGGNTGELFF

d_gene: .
j_gene: TRBJ2-1
v_gene: TRBV28
CDR3nt: TGTGCCAGCATCCTGGGGCCAACCACGTTCTTC
CDR3aa: CASILGPTTFF

d_gene: .
j_gene: TRBJ2-7
v_gene: TRBV28
CDR3nt: TGTGCCAGCAGTTCACGGGACAAAGGCTACGAGCAGTACTTC
CDR3aa: CASSSRDKGYEQYF

d_gene: TRBD1
j_gene: TRBJ1-4
v_gene: TRBV7-9
CDR3nt: TGTGCCAGCAGCCCCGGGACAGCCACTAATGAAAAACTGTTTTTT
CDR3aa: CASSPGTATNEKLFF